The 23 T cell receptor beta chains below all came from one sample that was sequenced in a study of blood T cell repertoires in COVID-19. Profiling relied on immunoSEQ multiplex PCR, and the TCRdb table lists in-frame clones only, not all of them. This table has roughly 55,000 clones, less than 90% appearing once. Material: peripheral blood. The receptors derive from a woman aged 55-70 years with acute or convalescent COVID-19.

J is TRBJ2-1 and V is TRBV30, with D maybe TRBD2 (5 bases). The CDR3 has 13 residues. Germline lookup yields CDR1 GTSNPN and CDR2 SVGIG (reference sequence). V dropped 3 bases and J dropped 3 bases, with 9 bases sitting between them. The CDR3 spells CAWRTGSYNEQFF. The CDR3 nucleotides read TGTGCCTGGAGGACGGGGAGCTACAATGAGCAGTTCTTC.

J is TRBJ1-1 and V is TRBV19; 7 bases fit TRBD1. V trimming: 6 bases; J trimming: 0 bases; junction bases outside the gene matches: 13. The CDR3 runs 17 residues. The V gene's germline CDR1 is LNHDA and CDR2 SQIVND (reference sequence). CDR3 coding DNA: TGTGCCAGTAGCGATGGGTTCCCGGGACAGATGAACACTGAAGCTTTCTTT. Amino acid sequence: CASSDGFPGQMNTEAFF.

This sequence joins TRBV18 and TRBJ2-1; D is unclear. CDR3 length equals 15 residues. Germline V lookup: CDR1 KGHSH, CDR2 LQKENI. Trimming stripped 2 bases from V and 6 bases from J, with 14 bases between. The DNA of the CDR3 is TGTGCCAGCTCACCAGGGCAGGTTCCAGGCAATGAGCAGTTCTTC. Translation gives CASSPGQVPGNEQFF.

The J gene is TRBJ1-1, the V gene TRBV2; D gene uncertain. Per the germline V gene, CDR1 is SNHLY and CDR2 is FYNNEI. This CDR3 region has 15 residues. V was shortened by 2 bases and J by 7 bases, with 17 bases between the two germline ends. The CDR3 nucleotides are TGTGCCAGCAGTGAACGGACTTATCCGCGGGGTGAAGCTTTCTTT. This encodes CASSERTYPRGEAFF.

This chain links TRBV3-1 (or the pseudogene TRBV3-2) with TRBJ2-6; D call uncertain. V lost 2 bases and J 4 bases, leaving 9 bases between the germline ends. This CDR3 is built from 15 residues. The germline CDR1 and CDR2 sequences are LGHDT and YNNKEL (reference sequence). This CDR3 is CASSQRLLGANVLTF. The DNA for the CDR3 is TGTGCCAGCAGCCAACGCCTACTCGGGGCCAACGTCCTGACTTTC.

The chain's CDR3 is CSVGGQRNEQYF. The CDR3, as DNA: TGCAGCGTTGGGGGACAGCGAAACGAGCAGTACTTC. The chain has TRBV29-1 and TRBJ2-7, with TRBD1 identical over 7 bases. With V trimmed by 4 bases and J by 5 bases, 5 bases remained unmatched. The length of the CDR3 is 12 residues. Germline-derived CDR1 and CDR2 are SQVTM and ANQGSEA.

This clone appeared a few times. This chain's CDR3 is CASSLTGEQYF. The CDR3 DNA follows: TGCGCCAGCAGCTTGACGGGGGAGCAGTACTTC. The chain employs TRBV5-1 and TRBJ2-7, with TRBD2 as a possible D gene (5 bases). CDR1 and CDR2 from the germline V gene are SGHRS and YFSETQ. V lost 1 base and J lost 7, with 6 bases in between. The CDR3 extends over 11 amino acids.

V usage is TRBV7-3 and J usage is TRBJ1-1, with a possible D match to TRBD1 (5 bases). In germline, CDR1 is SGHTA, CDR2 FQGTGA. Trimming shortened V by 2 bases and J by 2 bases, and 12 bases separated the two germline ends. CDR3 length equals 15 residues. The CDR3 sequence: CASSLARTSNTEAFF. In DNA, the CDR3 is TGTGCCAGCAGCTTAGCTCGGACAAGTAACACTGAAGCTTTCTTT.

The chain uses TRBV24-1 and TRBJ2-1; no firm D call. Germline loops: CDR1 KGHDR, CDR2 SFDVKD. The CDR3 totals 16 residues. Trimming cost V 4 bases and J 8 bases, with 20 bases left between them. The CDR3, as DNA: TGTGCCACCAGTGACCCCATGAGATCTGGTCTCGATGAGCAGTTCTTC. Its translation: CATSDPMRSGLDEQFF.

As for this clone: A read error may account for a junction end that differs from germline. The chain couples TRBV7-7 to TRBJ1-3; D is unclear. CDR1 is SSHAT and CDR2 is FNYEAQ in the germline V gene (reference sequence). The CDR3 contains 15 residues. CDR3 loop: CASSLGAGPGNTIYF. The CDR3, as DNA: TGTGCTAGCAGCTTAGGCGCAGGTCCTGGAAACACCATATATTTT.

The CDR3 is CASSLADRKTQYF. For the CDR3, the DNA is TGTGCCAGCAGCTTAGCGGACAGGAAGACCCAGTACTTC. The genes are TRBV7-6 and TRBJ2-5; 7 bases fit TRBD1. V trimming: 0 bases; J trimming: 6 bases; junction bases outside the gene matches: 1. Germline lookup yields CDR1 SGHVS and CDR2 FNYEAQ. CDR3 length: 13 amino acids.

The chain links TRBV28 to TRBJ1-5; 9 bases align to TRBD1. The germline gives CDR1 MDHEN, CDR2 SYDVKM. The CDR3 sequence is 15 residues long. The V gene end was trimmed by 6 bases and the J gene end by 2 bases; junction bases not matched to a gene: 5. The chain's CDR3 is CASSYDRGGNQPQHF. The CDR3 DNA sequence: TGTGCCAGCAGCTATGACAGGGGGGGCAATCAGCCCCAGCATTTT.

V gene TRBV5-6 combines with J gene TRBJ1-5, with 8 nucleotides matching TRBD1. V was pared by 2 bases and J by 6 bases, with 4 bases of the junction left unmatched. In germline, CDR1 is SGHDT, CDR2 YYEEEE. There are 14 residues in the CDR3. CDR3 residues: CASSLGQGIQPQHF. The CDR3 nucleotides read TGTGCCAGCAGCTTAGGACAGGGTATTCAGCCCCAGCATTTT.

This clone was detected only once. The chain employs TRBV4-1 and TRBJ2-7, with D possibly matching TRBD1 (5 bases). CDR3 length: 16 amino acids. The germline gives CDR1 MGHRA, CDR2 YSYEKL. V was clipped by 1 base and J by 1 base, with 14 bases between them. The CDR3 reads CASSQGSRVPSYEQYF. CDR3 in DNA: TGCGCCAGCAGCCAAGGAAGCAGGGTCCCTTCCTACGAGCAGTACTTC.

V gene TRBV24-1 combines with J gene TRBJ2-5, with a possible D match to TRBD2 (6 bases). From germline, CDR1 is KGHDR and CDR2 SFDVKD. Trimming removed 4 bases at V and 1 base at J, with 9 bases between. This CDR3 comprises 14 residues. In nucleotides, the CDR3 is TGTGCCACCAGTGACTCGGGACTCCAAGAGACCCAGTACTTC. It is translated as CATSDSGLQETQYF.

The chain's CDR3 is CASRRTASGNTIYF. The CDR3 DNA is TGTGCCAGCAGGCGGACAGCCTCTGGAAACACCATATATTTT. The J gene is TRBJ1-3, the V gene TRBV6-6; TRBD1 might be the D (6 bases). Trimming left V 6 bases short and J 0 bases short, with 9 bases between. The V gene's germline CDR1 is MNHNY and CDR2 SVGAGI (reference sequence). This CDR3 has 14 residues.

This chain joins TRBV18 and TRBJ1-1; possible D gene TRBD1, 6 bases. Germline V CDR1 and CDR2: KGHSH, LQKENI. V was trimmed by 2 bases and J by 0 bases, leaving 13 bases between them. The CDR3 totals 16 residues. The CDR3 protein is CASSPRQVGVNTEAFF. In DNA form, the CDR3 reads TGTGCCAGCTCACCAAGACAGGTAGGGGTGAACACTGAAGCTTTCTTT.

The genes are TRBV7-9 and TRBJ2-7; TRBD1 might be the D (6 bases). From germline, CDR1 is SEHNR and CDR2 FQNEAQ (reference sequence). The CDR3 contains 17 residues. V lost 2 bases and J lost 0, with 17 bases in between. The CDR3 nucleotides read TGTGCCAGCAGCTTACTTACGGGTAAAGGGGGCTCCTACGAGCAGTACTTC. Encoded protein: CASSLLTGKGGSYEQYF.

The rearrangement links TRBV18 to TRBJ1-1; maybe TRBD1 (5 bases). CDR3 size: 14 residues. Between the trimmed V and J ends, which lost 2 bases and 3 bases, there was a span of 10 bases. CDR1 and CDR2 from the germline V gene are KGHSH and LQKENI. This CDR3 reads CASSPIKTDTEAFF. CDR3 DNA: TGTGCCAGCTCACCAATAAAGACAGACACTGAAGCTTTCTTT.

The rearrangement uses TRBV5-1 and TRBJ2-3, with a tentative D call TRBD1 (5 bases). V was trimmed by 3 bases and J by 6 bases, leaving 14 bases between them. Germline assignment: CDR1 SGHRS and CDR2 YFSETQ. This CDR3 comprises 14 residues. In DNA form, the CDR3 reads TGCGCCAGCAGCTCTACATCTCAGGGTGATACGCAGTATTTT. Translation: CASSSTSQGDTQYF.

The chain recombines TRBV6-6 with TRBJ1-2, with TRBD1 identical over 9 bases. The CDR3 has 15 amino acids. In germline, CDR1 is MNHNY, CDR2 SVGAGI (reference sequence). V dropped 5 bases and J dropped 8; count of bases not matched to a gene: 12. The CDR3 nucleotides read TGTGCCAGCAGTGCCGACGCGACAGGGGGGGTCGGCTACACCTTC. Its translation is CASSADATGGVGYTF.

As DNA, the CDR3 is TGTGCCTGGAGTGTACGAGTGGGGAGTCAAATTAACTATGGCTACACCTTC. It specifies CAWSVRVGSQINYGYTF. The rearrangement links TRBV30 to TRBJ1-2; unclear D gene. V lost 0 bases and J lost 1, with 18 bases in between. The germline CDR1 and CDR2 sequences are GTSNPN and SVGIG (reference sequence). CDR3 length: 17 residues.

The chain carries TRBV11-2 and TRBJ1-1; TRBD1 matches 8 bases. This CDR3 has 15 residues. The ends lost 4 bases at V and 3 bases at J; junction bases unmatched: 7. Germline V gives CDR1 SGHAT, CDR2 FQNNGV. CDR3 nucleotide sequence: TGTGCCAGCAGCTCCAGCGACAGGGGAGACACTGAAGCTTTCTTT. Translated: CASSSSDRGDTEAFF.